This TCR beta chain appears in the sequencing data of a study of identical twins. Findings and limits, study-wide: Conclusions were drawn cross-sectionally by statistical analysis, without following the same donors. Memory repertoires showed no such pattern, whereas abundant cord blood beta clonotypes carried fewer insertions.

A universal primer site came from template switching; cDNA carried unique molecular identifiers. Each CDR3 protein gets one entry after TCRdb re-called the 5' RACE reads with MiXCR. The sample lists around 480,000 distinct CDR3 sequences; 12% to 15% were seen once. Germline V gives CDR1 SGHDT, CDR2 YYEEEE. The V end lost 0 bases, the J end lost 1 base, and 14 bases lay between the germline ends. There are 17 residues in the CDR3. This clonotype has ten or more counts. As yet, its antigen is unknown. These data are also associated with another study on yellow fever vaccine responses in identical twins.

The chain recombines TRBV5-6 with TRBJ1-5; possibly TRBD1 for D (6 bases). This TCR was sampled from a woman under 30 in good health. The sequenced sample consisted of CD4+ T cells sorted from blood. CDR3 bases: TGTGCCAGCAGCTTGGGCAGGGGCCGCGGGAGCAATCAGCCCCAGCATTTT. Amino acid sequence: CASSLGRGRGSNQPQHF.